This TCR beta chain stems from a study of blood T cell repertoires in COVID-19. Study overall: Researchers got acute and convalescent COVID-19 samples from the United States, Italy and Spain.

In the original analysis: Cell counts per sample came from amplifying reference gene primers. The assay was immunoSEQ multiplex PCR, and TCRdb's table has in-frame clones only and misses some. V and J calls and clone size are given by that table; D and trimming were obtained from the DNA. Of about 280,000 clones in the sample, about nine tenths were seen once. The CDR3 runs to 14 residues. Germline assignment: CDR1 LGHDT and CDR2 YNNKEL (reference sequence). Trimming pared 4 bases from V and 1 base from J, leaving 10 bases between. This clonotype was sampled from a woman in her twenties or thirties with active or convalescent COVID-19. The genes are TRBV3-1 (or the pseudogene TRBV3-2) and TRBJ1-1; maybe TRBD1 (5 bases). The sequenced material came from peripheral blood. This chain's CDR3 is CASSRREANTEAFF. CDR3 nucleotide sequence: TGTGCCAGCAGCCGCAGGGAGGCGAACACTGAAGCTTTCTTT.